Shown below are 26 T cell receptor beta chains from a single sample sequenced in a study of T cell changes during pregnancy in multiple sclerosis. Profiling relied on immunoSEQ multiplex PCR, and the TCRdb table lists in-frame clones only, not all of them. The sample lists roughly 93,000 clones, just over 90% occurring once. The sample was peripheral blood, taken after pregnancy. These receptors originate from a female donor in good health, enrolled as a control in a pregnancy study.

The chain uses TRBV19 and TRBJ1-1; TRBD1 might be the D (6 bases). This CDR3 is built from 14 residues. CDR1 and CDR2 (germline): LNHDA, SQIVND (reference sequence). Trimming cost V 4 bases and J 4 bases, with 13 bases left between them. CDR3 protein: CASSTGEGGTEAFF. The CDR3 DNA sequence: TGTGCCAGTAGTACAGGGGAAGGAGGCACTGAAGCTTTCTTT.

J is TRBJ2-1 and V is TRBV6-5; 10 nucleotides agree with TRBD2. There are 13 residues in the CDR3. Losses at the gene ends were 6 bases for V and 7 bases for J; bases not matched to a gene: 3. Looked up from germline, CDR1 is MNHEY and CDR2 is SVGAGI. This chain's CDR3 is CASRGLAENEQFF. The DNA of the CDR3 is TGTGCCAGCAGAGGACTAGCGGAAAATGAGCAGTTCTTC.

V usage is TRBV6-5 and J usage is TRBJ2-1; D not certain. The CDR3 covers 11 residues. CDR1 is MNHEY and CDR2 is SVGAGI in the germline V gene. Trimming removed 6 bases at V and 4 bases at J, with 4 bases between. CDR3 loop: CASSIYNEQFF. CDR3 nucleotides: TGTGCCAGCAGCATTTACAATGAGCAGTTCTTC.

The chain has TRBV7-9 and TRBJ2-7; 13 positions agree with TRBD2. CDR3 length: 16 amino acids. Germline lookup yields CDR1 SEHNR and CDR2 FQNEAQ (reference sequence). The trim removed 5 bases at V and 5 bases at J, leaving 9 bases unmatched. This CDR3 is CASSSGTSGIRDEQYF. DNA of the CDR3: TGTGCCAGCAGCAGTGGGACTAGCGGGATTAGAGACGAGCAGTACTTC.

The chain employs TRBV30 and TRBJ2-1, with D perhaps TRBD1 (5 bases). The germline V gene has CDR1 GTSNPN and CDR2 SVGIG (reference sequence). The CDR3 length is 15 residues. Trimming shortened V by 3 bases and J by 0 bases, and 12 bases separated the two germline ends. The CDR3 DNA sequence: TGTGCCTGGAGCCTAGGGGTGAGCTCCTACAATGAGCAGTTCTTC. It is translated as CAWSLGVSSYNEQFF.

In this sample, this clone turned up a few times. CDR3 in amino acids: CASSPQTSTGELFF. DNA of the CDR3: TGTGCCAGCTCACCCCAGACAAGCACCGGGGAGCTGTTTTTT. The chain is built from TRBV18 and TRBJ2-2; D is undetermined. CDR3 size: 14 residues. From germline, CDR1 is KGHSH and CDR2 LQKENI. V was trimmed by 3 bases and J by 4 bases, leaving 9 bases between them.

The chain has TRBV18 and TRBJ1-4, with TRBD1 as a possible D gene (5 bases). Trimming left V 1 base short and J 2 bases short, with 8 bases between. The CDR3 spans 15 residues. Germline lookup yields CDR1 KGHSH and CDR2 LQKENI. The CDR3 is CASSPLAGTNEKLFF. The CDR3 bases are TGTGCCAGCTCACCACTTGCAGGGACTAATGAAAAACTGTTTTTT.

This clone was counted once. The chain carries TRBV5-1 and TRBJ2-7, with D possibly being TRBD2 (6 bases). The CDR3 is made up of 15 amino acids. Trimming pared 0 bases from V and 7 bases from J, leaving 17 bases between. Germline-derived CDR1 and CDR2 are SGHRS and YFSETQ. The CDR3 loop is CASSLARLGTVEQYF. Here the CDR3 DNA reads TGCGCCAGCAGCTTGGCCAGACTAGGGACCGTAGAGCAGTACTTC.

About this clone itself: Different DNA sequences within this sample yield the same CDR3. V is TRBV11-2 and J is TRBJ2-1, with TRBD2 matching over 9 bases. The CDR3 spans 17 residues. Germline values: CDR1 SGHAT, CDR2 FQNNGV. V lost 1 base and J lost 0; bases outside the gene matches: 4. CDR3 loop: CASSLVRSGSSYNEQFF. The CDR3 bases are TGTGCCAGCAGCTTAGTTCGTAGCGGGAGCTCCTACAATGAGCAGTTCTTC.

The V and J genes are TRBV7-9 and TRBJ1-2; D uncertain. Trimming pared 6 bases from V and 7 bases from J, leaving 12 bases between. This CDR3 comprises 12 residues. Looked up from germline, CDR1 is SEHNR and CDR2 is FQNEAQ (reference sequence). The CDR3 loop is CASRRVVGGYTF. Written as DNA, the CDR3 is TGTGCCAGCAGGAGGGTTGTGGGTGGCTACACCTTC. Full variable domain (rest looked up from reference TRBV7-9 and TRBJ1-2): DTGVSQNPRHKITKRGQNVTFRCDPISEHNRLYWYRQTLGQGPEFLTYFQNEAQLEKSRLLSDRFSAERPKGSFSTLEIQRTEQGDSAMYLCASRRVVGGYTFGSGTRLTVV.

The chain links TRBV5-6 to TRBJ1-2, with D perhaps matching TRBD1 (6 bases). The V end was cut by 4 bases, the J end by 4 bases, with 11 bases between. This CDR3 has 13 residues. CDR1 and CDR2 (germline): SGHDT, YYEEEE. CDR3 amino acids: CASSQTGSYGYTF. CDR3 nucleotide sequence: TGTGCCAGCAGCCAAACAGGGTCCTATGGCTACACCTTC.

The rearrangement joins TRBV10-3 to TRBJ2-1, with a tentative D call TRBD2 (6 bases). Trimming took off 3 bases at V and 7 bases at J, with 16 bases between the two ends. In germline, CDR1 is ENHRY, CDR2 SYGVKD. The CDR3 sequence is 15 residues long. Here the CDR3 reads CAISDPRGAGNEQFF. CDR3 DNA sequence: TGTGCCATCAGTGATCCGAGGGGCGCGGGAAATGAGCAGTTCTTC.

This rearrangement joins TRBV9 to TRBJ2-1; D gene ambiguous. Trimming left V 6 bases short and J 2 bases short, with 12 bases between. Germline-derived CDR1 and CDR2 are SGDLS and YYNGEE. CDR3 length equals 14 residues. The CDR3 nucleotides read TGTGCCAGCACGGCGGTTGTCCCCTACAATGAGCAGTTCTTC. Translating gives CASTAVVPYNEQFF.

The genes are TRBV27 and TRBJ1-2, with TRBD1 matching 8 bases. This CDR3 is built from 14 residues. Per germline, CDR1 MNHEY and CDR2 SMNVEV (reference sequence). Trimming at V came to 6 bases and at J to 1 base, leaving 4 bases not matched to a gene. This CDR3 is CASRYRGGNYGYTF. The DNA for the CDR3 is TGTGCCAGCAGATACAGGGGGGGTAACTATGGCTACACCTTC.

The chain joins TRBV19 to TRBJ1-1, with 11 bases that match TRBD1. CDR3 length: 16 amino acids. The germline gives CDR1 LNHDA, CDR2 SQIVND (reference sequence). The junction had 8 bases not matched to a gene; V was cut back by 4 bases and J by 4 bases. The CDR3 region is CASSTGTGGSGTEAFF. In DNA, the CDR3 is TGTGCCAGTAGTACCGGGACAGGGGGATCCGGCACTGAAGCTTTCTTT.

This chain connects TRBV27 to TRBJ2-7; 8 bases are a match to TRBD2. The CDR3 sequence is 15 residues long. The ends lost 2 bases at V and 3 bases at J; junction bases unmatched: 6. Germline CDR1 and CDR2: MNHEY and SMNVEV (reference sequence). The CDR3 reads CASSLGHSGDYEQYF. Here the CDR3 DNA reads TGTGCCAGCAGTTTAGGCCATAGCGGGGACTACGAGCAGTACTTC.

The chain carries TRBV29-1 and TRBJ2-1; TRBD2 aligns across 10 bases. The CDR3 runs to 16 residues. The germline V gene has CDR1 SQVTM and CDR2 ANQGSEA. Trimming cost V 4 bases and J 1 base; bases outside gene matches: 7. CDR3: CSVAPLAGASYNEQFF. The CDR3 region has the DNA TGCAGCGTTGCCCCCCTAGCGGGAGCGTCCTACAATGAGCAGTTCTTC.

V and J are TRBV2 and TRBJ2-7; D is unresolved. The V end was cut by 8 bases, the J end by 3 bases, with 5 bases between. The CDR3 totals 10 residues. From germline, CDR1 is SNHLY and CDR2 FYNNEI. The chain's CDR3 is CASVGYEQYF. In nucleotides, the CDR3 is TGTGCCAGCGTCGGCTACGAGCAGTACTTC.

The V gene is TRBV2, the J gene TRBJ1-3; D gene uncertain. Trimming removed 3 bases from V and 0 bases from J, with 12 bases in between. Germline V gene sequence: CDR1 SNHLY, CDR2 FYNNEI. There are 16 residues in the CDR3. The CDR3 sequence: CASSDYSPSSGNTIYF. CDR3 sequence (DNA): TGTGCCAGCAGTGATTACAGTCCGAGCTCTGGAAACACCATATATTTT.

The rearrangement joins TRBV19 to TRBJ1-1; 11 positions match TRBD1. This CDR3 region has 15 residues. Trimming removed 9 bases from V and 2 bases from J; junction bases left unmatched: 8. CDR1 is LNHDA and CDR2 is SQIVND in the germline V gene (reference sequence). The CDR3 DNA reads as TGTGCCAGCAGGGACAGGGGGAGAGGTAACACTGAAGCTTTCTTT. It is translated as CASRDRGRGNTEAFF.

The CDR3 spells CASSIGTRLNEKLFF. The CDR3 bases are TGTGCCAGTAGTATAGGAACGAGACTCAATGAAAAACTGTTTTTT. This chain connects TRBV19 to TRBJ1-4, with D unclear. CDR1 and CDR2 from the germline V gene are LNHDA and SQIVND (reference sequence). V was shortened by 1 base and J by 5 bases, with 11 bases between the two germline ends. CDR3 length: 15 amino acids.

The chain is built from TRBV9 and TRBJ2-3, with 11 nucleotides matching TRBD2. V shed 2 bases and J 1 base; nucleotides not matched to a gene: 3. CDR3 length: 16 residues. Germline V CDR1 and CDR2: SGDLS, YYNGEE. The CDR3: CASSVGTSGGTDTQYF. CDR3 DNA sequence: TGTGCCAGCAGCGTGGGGACTAGCGGTGGCACAGATACGCAGTATTTT. The full variable domain, rest sourced from reference TRBV9 and TRBJ2-3, is DSGVTQTPKHLITATGQRVTLRCSPRSGDLSVYWYQQSLDQGLQFLIQYYNGEERAKGNILERFSAQQFPDLHSELNLSSLELGDSALYFCASSVGTSGGTDTQYFGPGTRLTVL.

The chain combines TRBV6-1 with TRBJ2-1; 12 bases fit TRBD2. CDR1 and CDR2 from the germline V gene are MNHNS and SASEGT. This CDR3 contains 15 residues. The V gene end was trimmed by 2 bases and the J gene end by 4 bases; junction bases not matched to a gene: 0. CDR3 sequence: CASSELAGGYNEQFF. The CDR3 DNA reads as TGTGCCAGCAGTGAACTAGCGGGAGGGTACAATGAGCAGTTCTTC.

This clone came up once. The V call is TRBV27, the J call TRBJ2-7; the match to TRBD2 covers 11 bases. V lost 10 bases, J lost 2 bases, and 10 bases stayed unmatched. The CDR3 runs 15 residues. Germline V gene lookup returns CDR1 MNHEY and CDR2 SMNVEV (reference sequence). The DNA for the CDR3 is TGTGCCACCCAACCCGGGACTAGCGGCACCTACGAGCAGTACTTC. This gives the protein CATQPGTSGTYEQYF.

The chain joins TRBV29-1 to TRBJ1-1; TRBD1 might be the D (5 bases). The V end was cut by 3 bases, the J end by 4 bases, with 15 bases between. CDR3 length: 14 residues. The V gene's germline CDR1 is SQVTM and CDR2 ANQGSEA. The CDR3 spells CSVDGGKLSTEAFF. As DNA, the CDR3 is TGCAGCGTTGATGGGGGGAAATTGAGCACTGAAGCTTTCTTT.

This chain uses TRBV28 with TRBJ2-7; tentatively, D is TRBD2 (6 bases). The CDR3 runs to 13 residues. V shed 8 bases and J shed 2 bases, with 13 bases lying between them. From germline, CDR1 is MDHEN and CDR2 SYDVKM. CDR3 region: CASRAGGPYEQYF. Written as DNA, the CDR3 is TGTGCCAGCCGCGCCGGGGGACCCTACGAGCAGTACTTC.